The 3 T cell receptor beta chains reported below all come from one sample, sequenced in a study of T cells in Graves' hyperthyroidism and ophthalmopathy. TCR beta CDR3 region amplification was performed from RNA transcripts. Researchers ran a first-round RT-PCR on the TCR CDR3 using the HTBI primer set. TCRdb used MiXCR to reprocess the multiplex PCR reads, holding one entry per CDR3 protein. The table shows 300,000 or so distinct CDR3 sequences, with 21% occurring only once. Sequencing input: blood. These receptors came from a woman in her forties or fifties with Graves' hyperthyroidism.

This clonotype was found many times. The rearrangement uses TRBV14 and TRBJ2-2; TRBD2 matches at 11 bases. The germline V gene has CDR1 SGHDN and CDR2 FVKESK. V shed 4 bases and J 1 base; nucleotides not matched to a gene: 5. The CDR3 consists of 17 residues. CDR3 residues: CASSPSGTSGNTGELFF. CDR3 coding DNA: TGTGCCAGCAGCCCTTCCGGGACTAGCGGGAACACCGGGGAGCTGTTTTTT.

This clonotype was counted only a few times. The chain is built from TRBV6-1 and TRBJ1-6; maybe TRBD1 (5 bases). V was trimmed by 6 bases and J by 6 bases, leaving 15 bases between them. Germline loops: CDR1 MNHNS, CDR2 SASEGT. The CDR3 extends over 15 amino acids. The CDR3 region has the DNA TGTGCCAGCAGCCCAGGGATGGGTCGTAATTCACCCCTCCACTTT. Residues: CASSPGMGRNSPLHF.

The chain combines TRBV30 with TRBJ2-5, with D uncertain. Germline V gene lookup returns CDR1 GTSNPN and CDR2 SVGIG (reference sequence). This CDR3 spans 11 amino acids. Trimming took off 2 bases at V and 6 bases at J, with 7 bases between the two ends. CDR3 region: CAWSNAQTQYF. CDR3 sequence (DNA): TGTGCCTGGAGTAACGCACAGACCCAGTACTTC.